In this sample, the clone carrying this T cell receptor (beta chain) turned up many times. The data originate from a study of T cells in Graves' hyperthyroidism and ophthalmopathy. TCR beta CDR3 sequences were amplified from RNA transcripts. An initial round of RT-PCR targeting the TCR CDR3 relied on the HTBI primer set. One entry per CDR3 protein results from TCRdb running MiXCR on the multiplex PCR reads. The sample holds about 640,000 distinct CDR3 sequences; around 21% are singletons and the top ten take more than 30%. Germline values: CDR1 SGHKS, CDR2 YYEKEE (reference sequence). V dropped 4 bases and J dropped 5; count of bases not matched to a gene: 5. The CDR3 is 14 amino acids.

This sequence originates from a man aged 25 to 40 with Graves' ophthalmopathy. The material sequenced was blood. The gene calls are TRBV5-5 and TRBJ1-1, with 10 bases that match TRBD1. The DNA of the CDR3 is TGTGCCAGCAGCATCCGGGACAGGGGAACTGAAGCTTTCTTT. It yields the protein CASSIRDRGTEAFF.